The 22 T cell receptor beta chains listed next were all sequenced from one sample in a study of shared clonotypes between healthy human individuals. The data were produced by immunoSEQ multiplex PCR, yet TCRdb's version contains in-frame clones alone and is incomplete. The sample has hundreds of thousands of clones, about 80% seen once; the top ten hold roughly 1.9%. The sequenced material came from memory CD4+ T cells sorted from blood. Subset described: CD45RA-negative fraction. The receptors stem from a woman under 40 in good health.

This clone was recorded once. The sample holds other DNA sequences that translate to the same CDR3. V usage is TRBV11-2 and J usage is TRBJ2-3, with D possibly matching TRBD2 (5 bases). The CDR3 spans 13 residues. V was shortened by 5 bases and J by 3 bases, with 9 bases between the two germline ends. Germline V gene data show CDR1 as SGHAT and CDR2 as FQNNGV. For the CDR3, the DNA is TGTGCCAGCAGCAACCCGGGGACAGATACGCAGTATTTT. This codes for CASSNPGTDTQYF. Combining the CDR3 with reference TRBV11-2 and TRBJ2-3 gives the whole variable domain EAGVAQSPRYKIIEKRQSVAFWCNPISGHATLYWYQQILGQGPKLLIQFQNNGVVDDSQLPKDRFSAERLKGVDSTLKIQPAKLEDSAVYLCASSNPGTDTQYFGPGTRLTVL.

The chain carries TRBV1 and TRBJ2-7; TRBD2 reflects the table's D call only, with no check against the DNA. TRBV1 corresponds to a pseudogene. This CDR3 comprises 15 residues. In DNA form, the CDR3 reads TGCACCAGCAGCCAAGATACTTCGGGTACCTACGAGCAGTACTTC. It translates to CTSSQDTSGTYEQYF.

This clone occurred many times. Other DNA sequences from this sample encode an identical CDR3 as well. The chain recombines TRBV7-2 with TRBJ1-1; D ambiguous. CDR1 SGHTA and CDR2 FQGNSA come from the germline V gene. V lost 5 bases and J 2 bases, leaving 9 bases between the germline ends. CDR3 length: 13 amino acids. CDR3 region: CASSPYLNTEAFF. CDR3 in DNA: TGTGCCAGCAGCCCCTATCTTAACACTGAAGCTTTCTTT.

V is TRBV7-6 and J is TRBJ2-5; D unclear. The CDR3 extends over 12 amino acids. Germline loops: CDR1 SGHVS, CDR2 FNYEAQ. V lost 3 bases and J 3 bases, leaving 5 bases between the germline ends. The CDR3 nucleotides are TGTGCCAGCAGCTTTTCTGAAGAGACCCAGTACTTC. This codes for CASSFSEETQYF.

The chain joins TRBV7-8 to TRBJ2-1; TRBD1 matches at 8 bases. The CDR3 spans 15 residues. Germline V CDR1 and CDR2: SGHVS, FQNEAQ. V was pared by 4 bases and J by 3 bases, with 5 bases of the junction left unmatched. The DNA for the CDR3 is TGTGCCAGCAGCTCGGACAGGGCGCGCTACAATGAGCAGTTCTTC. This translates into CASSSDRARYNEQFF.

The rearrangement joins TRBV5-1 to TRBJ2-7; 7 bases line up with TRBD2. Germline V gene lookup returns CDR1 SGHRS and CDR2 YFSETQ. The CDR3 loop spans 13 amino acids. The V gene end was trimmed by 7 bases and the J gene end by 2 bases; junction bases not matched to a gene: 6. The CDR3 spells CASSSGGPYEQYF. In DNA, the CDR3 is TGCGCCAGCTCTAGCGGAGGACCCTACGAGCAGTACTTC.

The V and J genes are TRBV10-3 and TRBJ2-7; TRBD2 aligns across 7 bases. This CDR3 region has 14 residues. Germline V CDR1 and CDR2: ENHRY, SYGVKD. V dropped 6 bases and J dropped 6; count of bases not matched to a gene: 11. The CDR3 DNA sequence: TGTGCCATCAGGCGAGGCGCGGGAGCCCTCGAGCAGTACTTC. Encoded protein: CAIRRGAGALEQYF.

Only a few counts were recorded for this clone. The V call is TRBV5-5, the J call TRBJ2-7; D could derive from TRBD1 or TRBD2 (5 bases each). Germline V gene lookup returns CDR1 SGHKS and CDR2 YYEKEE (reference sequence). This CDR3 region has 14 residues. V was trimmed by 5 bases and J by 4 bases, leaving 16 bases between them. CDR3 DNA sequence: TGTGCCAGCAGTCCGGGACCCGACCTTTACGAGCAGTACTTC. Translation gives CASSPGPDLYEQYF.

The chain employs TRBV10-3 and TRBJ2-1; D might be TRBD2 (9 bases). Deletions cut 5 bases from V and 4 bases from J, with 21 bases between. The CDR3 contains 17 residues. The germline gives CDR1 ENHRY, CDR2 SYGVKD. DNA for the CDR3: TGTGCCATCAGTAACAGGGGGTCGACTAGCGGTTACAATGAGCAGTTCTTC. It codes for CAISNRGSTSGYNEQFF.

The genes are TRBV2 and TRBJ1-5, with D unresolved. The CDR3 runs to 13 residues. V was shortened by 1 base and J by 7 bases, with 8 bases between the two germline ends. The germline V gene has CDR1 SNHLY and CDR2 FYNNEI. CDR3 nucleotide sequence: TGTGCCAGCAGTGAAGTCGCGAGGCAGCCCCAGCATTTT. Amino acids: CASSEVARQPQHF.

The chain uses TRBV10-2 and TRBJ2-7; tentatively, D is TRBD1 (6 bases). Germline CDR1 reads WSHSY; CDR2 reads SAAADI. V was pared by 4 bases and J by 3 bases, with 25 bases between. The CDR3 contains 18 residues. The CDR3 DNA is TGCGCCAGCAGTGGTCCGGACAGTCTTACCAAATACGTCTACGAGCAGTACTTC. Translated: CASSGPDSLTKYVYEQYF.

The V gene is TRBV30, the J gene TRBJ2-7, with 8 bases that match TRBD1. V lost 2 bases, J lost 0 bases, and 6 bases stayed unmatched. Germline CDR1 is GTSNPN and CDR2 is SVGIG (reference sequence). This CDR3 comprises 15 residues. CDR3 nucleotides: TGTGCCTGGAGTCCGCGGGACAGGCCCTCCTACGAGCAGTACTTC. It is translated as CAWSPRDRPSYEQYF.

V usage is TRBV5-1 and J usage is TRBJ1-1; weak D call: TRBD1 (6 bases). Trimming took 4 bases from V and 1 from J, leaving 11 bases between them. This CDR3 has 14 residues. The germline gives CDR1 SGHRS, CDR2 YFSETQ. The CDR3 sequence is CASSQAQGNTEAFF. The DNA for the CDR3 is TGCGCCAGCAGCCAGGCACAGGGGAACACTGAAGCTTTCTTT.

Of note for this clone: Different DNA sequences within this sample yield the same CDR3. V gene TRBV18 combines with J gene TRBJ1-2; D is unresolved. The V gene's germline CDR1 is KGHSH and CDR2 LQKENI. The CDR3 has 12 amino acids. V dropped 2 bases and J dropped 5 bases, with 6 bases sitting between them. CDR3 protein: CASSPAGYGYTF. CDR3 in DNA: TGTGCCAGCTCACCAGCGGGGTATGGCTACACCTTC. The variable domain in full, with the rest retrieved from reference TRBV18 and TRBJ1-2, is NAGVMQNPRHLVRRRGQEARLRCSPMKGHSHVYWYRQLPEEGLKFMVYLQKENIIDESGMPKERFSAEFPKEGPSILRIQQVVRGDSAAYFCASSPAGYGYTFGSGTRLTVV.

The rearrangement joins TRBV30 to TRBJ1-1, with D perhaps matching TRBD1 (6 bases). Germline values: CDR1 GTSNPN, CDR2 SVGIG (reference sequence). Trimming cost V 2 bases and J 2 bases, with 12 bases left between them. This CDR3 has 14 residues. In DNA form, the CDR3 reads TGTGCCTGGAGTAGGGGACACCTTAACACTGAAGCTTTCTTT. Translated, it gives CAWSRGHLNTEAFF.

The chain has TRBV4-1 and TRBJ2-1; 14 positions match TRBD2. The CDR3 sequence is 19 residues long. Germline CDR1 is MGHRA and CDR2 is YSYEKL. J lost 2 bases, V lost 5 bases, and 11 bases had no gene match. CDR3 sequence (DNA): TGCGCCAGCAGCAAGGGACTAGCGGGAGCCCCCCCTACCTACAATGAGCAGTTCTTC. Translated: CASSKGLAGAPPTYNEQFF.

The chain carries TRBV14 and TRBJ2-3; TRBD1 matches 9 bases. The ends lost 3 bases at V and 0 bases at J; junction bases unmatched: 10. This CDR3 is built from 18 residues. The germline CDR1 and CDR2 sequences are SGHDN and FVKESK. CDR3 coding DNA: TGTGCCAGCAGCCACCGGGACAGGGTCCCATATAGCACAGATACGCAGTATTTT. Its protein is CASSHRDRVPYSTDTQYF.

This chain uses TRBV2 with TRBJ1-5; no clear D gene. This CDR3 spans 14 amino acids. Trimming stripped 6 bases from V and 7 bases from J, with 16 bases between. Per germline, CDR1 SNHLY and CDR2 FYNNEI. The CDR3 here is CASSPLVGGQPQHF. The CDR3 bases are TGTGCCAGCAGCCCCCTTGTGGGAGGGCAGCCCCAGCATTTT.

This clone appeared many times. The CDR3 DNA follows: TGTGCCAGCAGCCCCCGCGTGTTAACAAGTATGGGCTACGAGCAGTACTTC. Encoded protein: CASSPRVLTSMGYEQYF. The chain links TRBV9 to TRBJ2-7; D remains ambiguous. The CDR3 is 17 amino acids. The V end lost 4 bases, the J end lost 3 bases, and 23 bases lay between the germline ends. CDR1 and CDR2 (germline): SGDLS, YYNGEE.

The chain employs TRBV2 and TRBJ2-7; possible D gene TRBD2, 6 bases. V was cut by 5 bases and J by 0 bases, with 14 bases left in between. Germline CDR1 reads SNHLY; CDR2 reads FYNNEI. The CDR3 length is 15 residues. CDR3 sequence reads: CASSSSELGSYEQYF. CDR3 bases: TGTGCCAGCAGTTCTAGCGAATTAGGCTCCTACGAGCAGTACTTC.

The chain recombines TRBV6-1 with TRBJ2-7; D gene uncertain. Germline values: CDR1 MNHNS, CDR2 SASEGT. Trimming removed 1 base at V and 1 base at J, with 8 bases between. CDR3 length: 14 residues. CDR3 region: CASSEVDDSYEQYF. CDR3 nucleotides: TGTGCCAGCAGTGAAGTTGACGATTCCTACGAGCAGTACTTC.

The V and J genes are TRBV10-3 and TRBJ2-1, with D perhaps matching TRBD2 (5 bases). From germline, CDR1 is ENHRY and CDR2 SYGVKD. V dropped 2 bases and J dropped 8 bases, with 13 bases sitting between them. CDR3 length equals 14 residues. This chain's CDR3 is CAISEGLEGDEQFF. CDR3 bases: TGTGCCATCAGTGAGGGGTTAGAGGGCGATGAGCAGTTCTTC.